These 25 T cell receptor beta chains came from one sample sequenced in a study of PD-L1 blockade in urothelial cancer. The table came from immunoSEQ multiplex PCR; TCRdb's copy has only in-frame clones and leaves some out. The sample lists 35,000 to 45,000 clones; around 88% were seen once. This material consisted of PBMCs, taken around atezolizumab (anti-PD-L1) treatment. The receptors derive from a man aged 55 to 69 with urothelial cancer.

The chain joins TRBV5-4 to TRBJ2-1, with 12 positions matching TRBD2. J lost 7 bases, V lost 4 bases, and 6 bases had no gene match. CDR1 is SGHNT, CDR2 YYREEE, per germline (reference sequence). This CDR3 is built from 15 residues. Here the CDR3 DNA reads TGTGCCAGCAGCCCTAGCGGGAGGGCCGTAAATGAGCAGTTCTTC. It yields the protein CASSPSGRAVNEQFF.

The rearrangement links TRBV5-1 to TRBJ1-2, with D perhaps matching TRBD1 (5 bases). Trimming left V 2 bases short and J 7 bases short, with 12 bases between. The CDR3 has 13 amino acids. The germline gives CDR1 SGHRS, CDR2 YFSETQ. The CDR3 bases are TGCGCCAGCAGCTTTGAAGGGGTGGGTGGCTACACCTTC. Its translation: CASSFEGVGGYTF.

The rearrangement uses TRBV11-2 and TRBJ2-2; 10 nucleotides line up with TRBD2. V lost 1 base, J lost 3 bases, and 5 bases stayed unmatched. This CDR3 is built from 17 residues. Germline V gives CDR1 SGHAT, CDR2 FQNNGV. The chain's CDR3 is CASSLGTSGVYTGELFF. DNA of the CDR3: TGTGCCAGCAGCTTAGGTACTAGCGGGGTTTACACCGGGGAGCTGTTTTTT.

This clone appeared once. The V and J genes are TRBV5-6 and TRBJ2-7; TRBD1 agrees at 9 bases. The germline V gene has CDR1 SGHDT and CDR2 YYEEEE. V lost 4 bases, J lost 4 bases, and 12 bases stayed unmatched. CDR3 length: 16 amino acids. The CDR3 here is CASSRRGGTGQYEQYF. The CDR3 nucleotides read TGTGCCAGCAGCCGAAGGGGCGGGACAGGGCAATACGAGCAGTACTTC.

The CDR3 bases are TGTGCCAGCAGCCAAGCCGCTAGCGGAACTCCAGATACGCAGTATTTT. Translating gives CASSQAASGTPDTQYF. V is TRBV4-2 and J is TRBJ2-3; the match to TRBD2 covers 7 bases. The V gene end was trimmed by 1 base and the J gene end by 4 bases; junction bases not matched to a gene: 8. Germline CDR1 is LGHNA and CDR2 is YNFKEQ. There are 16 residues in the CDR3.

This rearrangement joins TRBV10-2 to TRBJ1-2, with D unclear. CDR1 and CDR2 (germline): WSHSY, SAAADI. The V and J ends lost 3 bases and 0 bases respectively, with 8 bases between them. The CDR3 runs 14 residues. This chain's CDR3 is CASSDNRANYGYTF. CDR3 nucleotide sequence: TGCGCCAGCAGTGACAACAGAGCTAACTATGGCTACACCTTC.

The V and J genes are TRBV11-3 and TRBJ2-1; 10 positions agree with TRBD2. The CDR3 totals 16 residues. Unmatched junction bases numbered 3, after V lost 0 bases and J lost 4 bases. In germline, CDR1 is SGHNT, CDR2 YENEEA. The DNA for the CDR3 is TGTGCCAGCAGCTTAGACTCAGCGGGGGGGTACAATGAGCAGTTCTTC. It yields the protein CASSLDSAGGYNEQFF.

DNA of the CDR3: TGTGCCAGCAGCTTAGTGATTGGACAGTTGAACACTGAAGCTTTCTTT. Amino acids: CASSLVIGQLNTEAFF. The chain uses TRBV7-2 and TRBJ1-1; D is perhaps TRBD1 (6 bases). This CDR3 has 16 residues. The germline CDR1 and CDR2 sequences are SGHTA and FQGNSA. Trimming stripped 1 base from V and 0 bases from J, with 12 bases between.

This rearrangement joins TRBV10-1 to TRBJ1-1, with D uncertain. Germline CDR1 and CDR2: WNHNN and SYGVQD (reference sequence). This CDR3 region has 13 residues. V lost 11 bases, J lost 0 bases, and 13 bases lay in between. CDR3 coding DNA: TGCGCCTGCCGAAAAGACTTGAACACTGAAGCTTTCTTT. Amino acids: CACRKDLNTEAFF.

The chain couples TRBV6-6 to TRBJ1-4; D ambiguous. Germline V CDR1 and CDR2: MNHNY, SVGAGI (reference sequence). CDR3 length: 12 residues. The V end lost 10 bases, the J end lost 0 bases, and 6 bases lay between the germline ends. The CDR3 bases are TGTGCCACCGGTCCAACTAATGAAAAACTGTTTTTT. Its protein product is CATGPTNEKLFF.

The chain recombines TRBV5-4 with TRBJ2-2; D might be TRBD2 (6 bases). CDR3 length: 11 residues. In germline, CDR1 is SGHNT, CDR2 YYREEE (reference sequence). The V end was cut by 5 bases, the J end by 7 bases, with 6 bases between. CDR3 in DNA: TGTGCCAGCAGGGGGGGCGGGGAGCTGTTTTTT. Translated, it gives CASRGGGELFF.

The gene calls are TRBV5-4 and TRBJ2-3; TRBD1 aligns across 9 bases. The CDR3 has 15 amino acids. CDR1 and CDR2 (germline): SGHNT, YYREEE (reference sequence). Unmatched junction bases numbered 5, after V lost 3 bases and J lost 3 bases. CDR3 in amino acids: CASSSGGQGTDTQYF. The DNA for the CDR3 is TGTGCCAGCAGCTCCGGGGGACAGGGTACAGATACGCAGTATTTT.

The V call is TRBV2, the J call TRBJ2-1; the match to TRBD2 covers 8 bases. Per germline, CDR1 SNHLY and CDR2 FYNNEI. This CDR3 has 15 residues. V lost 8 bases, J lost 7 bases, and 13 bases stayed unmatched. Written as DNA, the CDR3 is TGTGCCAGCCGGATAGGGGCGGGAGGAGCGAATGAGCAGTTCTTC. Protein product: CASRIGAGGANEQFF.

The genes are TRBV2 and TRBJ2-5; possibly TRBD2 for D (6 bases). From germline, CDR1 is SNHLY and CDR2 FYNNEI. The CDR3 runs 11 residues. Deletions cut 11 bases from V and 3 bases from J, with 10 bases between. The CDR3: CAGGGEETQYF. The CDR3 DNA follows: TGTGCCGGGGGAGGCGAAGAGACCCAGTACTTC.

The chain combines TRBV6-5 with TRBJ1-1, with TRBD1 identical over 9 bases. V lost 6 bases to trimming and J lost 5 bases; unmatched junction nucleotides: 10. The germline gives CDR1 MNHEY, CDR2 SVGAGI. CDR3 size: 15 residues. The CDR3: CASSLPRQGGTEAFF. CDR3 DNA sequence: TGTGCCAGCAGCCTCCCGCGACAGGGGGGGACTGAAGCTTTCTTT.

CDR3 in amino acids: CASSSIAGAAETQYF. The DNA for the CDR3 is TGCGCCAGCAGCTCAATAGCGGGGGCCGCAGAGACCCAGTACTTC. V usage is TRBV5-1 and J usage is TRBJ2-5; 9 positions match TRBD2. J was trimmed by 4 bases and V by 3 bases; bases with no gene match: 7. The germline gives CDR1 SGHRS, CDR2 YFSETQ. The CDR3 is 15 amino acids. Filled out from reference TRBV5-1 and TRBJ2-5, the complete variable domain reads KAGVTQTPRYLIKTRGQQVTLSCSPISGHRSVSWYQQTPGQGLQFLFEYFSETQRNKGNFPGRFSGRQFSNSRSEMNVSTLELGDSALYLCASSSIAGAAETQYFGPGTRLLVL.

The rearrangement joins TRBV6-1 to TRBJ1-2; D perhaps matches TRBD1 (6 bases). The CDR3 is 14 residues long. Germline V gene data show CDR1 as MNHNS and CDR2 as SASEGT. Trimming removed 1 base at V and 6 bases at J, with 12 bases between. CDR3: CASSEGWGGDGYTF. CDR3 sequence (DNA): TGTGCCAGCAGTGAAGGATGGGGGGGCGATGGCTACACCTTC.

The chain uses TRBV19 and TRBJ1-2; D uncertain. Per germline, CDR1 LNHDA and CDR2 SQIVND (reference sequence). V lost 4 bases, J lost 4 bases, and 16 bases lay in between. The CDR3 runs 15 residues. The CDR3 coding sequence is TGTGCCAGTAGTAGTTCTAACGTATACCCCTATGGCTACACCTTC. As protein: CASSSSNVYPYGYTF.

V and J are TRBV5-1 and TRBJ2-7; D may be TRBD1 (5 bases). This CDR3 contains 12 residues. V lost 4 bases and J lost 4, with 9 bases in between. Germline CDR1 SGHRS, CDR2 YFSETQ. DNA of the CDR3: TGCGCCAGCAGCGCTCAGGGATACGAGCAGTACTTC. Protein product: CASSAQGYEQYF.

The chain joins TRBV6-6 to TRBJ2-1; tentatively, D is TRBD2 (5 bases). The CDR3 spans 12 residues. Germline assignment: CDR1 MNHNY and CDR2 SVGAGI (reference sequence). V lost 2 bases and J 7 bases, leaving 6 bases between the germline ends. The CDR3 DNA follows: TGTGCCAGCAGTTACCGCGGGAATGAGCAGTTCTTC. Its translation: CASSYRGNEQFF.

The genes are TRBV28 and TRBJ2-7; perhaps TRBD1 as D (5 bases). The CDR3 is 14 amino acids. Germline V gives CDR1 MDHEN, CDR2 SYDVKM. V lost 9 bases and J lost 2, with 17 bases in between. DNA of the CDR3: TGTGCCAGTAGGGGTGCGGACCGAGCCTACGAGCAGTACTTC. Amino acid sequence: CASRGADRAYEQYF.

The J gene is TRBJ1-1, the V gene TRBV6-1; 9 nucleotides agree with TRBD1. Germline CDR1 and CDR2: MNHNS and SASEGT. Trimming at V came to 3 bases and at J to 1 base, leaving 6 bases not matched to a gene. This CDR3 comprises 16 residues. The CDR3 loop reads CASSDTGTGRNTEAFF. Written as DNA, the CDR3 is TGTGCCAGCAGTGACACCGGGACAGGGCGGAACACTGAAGCTTTCTTT.

The chain employs TRBV9 and TRBJ1-1; no clear D gene. The CDR3 spans 15 residues. CDR1 and CDR2 from the germline V gene are SGDLS and YYNGEE. Trimming stripped 4 bases from V and 1 base from J, with 14 bases between. The CDR3 sequence is CASSPDPPGNTEAFF. CDR3 nucleotide sequence: TGTGCCAGCAGCCCGGATCCCCCAGGGAACACTGAAGCTTTCTTT.

The chain combines TRBV9 with TRBJ2-2; 11 positions match TRBD2. Losses at the gene ends were 0 bases for V and 4 bases for J; bases not matched to a gene: 2. The CDR3 has 16 residues. The germline gives CDR1 SGDLS, CDR2 YYNGEE. CDR3 in amino acids: CASSVGTSGPTGELFF. The CDR3 nucleotides read TGTGCCAGCAGCGTAGGGACTAGCGGGCCCACCGGGGAGCTGTTTTTT. Full variable domain (missing parts from reference TRBV9 and TRBJ2-2): DSGVTQTPKHLITATGQRVTLRCSPRSGDLSVYWYQQSLDQGLQFLIQYYNGEERAKGNILERFSAQQFPDLHSELNLSSLELGDSALYFCASSVGTSGPTGELFFGEGSRLTVL.

V is TRBV18 and J is TRBJ1-1, with 12 bases fitting TRBD1. Germline V gives CDR1 KGHSH, CDR2 LQKENI. Trimming took 5 bases from V and 2 from J; bases not matched to a gene: 0. This CDR3 comprises 14 residues. CDR3 coding DNA: TGTGCCAGCTCAGGGACAGGGGGCAACACTGAAGCTTTCTTT. Its protein product is CASSGTGGNTEAFF. Drawing the rest from reference TRBV18 and TRBJ1-1, the complete variable domain is NAGVMQNPRHLVRRRGQEARLRCSPMKGHSHVYWYRQLPEEGLKFMVYLQKENIIDESGMPKERFSAEFPKEGPSILRIQQVVRGDSAAYFCASSGTGGNTEAFFGQGTRLTVV.